Listed here are 32 T cell receptor beta chains from one sample, sequenced in a study of control samples from healthy donors and cancer patients. This table comes from immunoSEQ multiplex PCR, and its TCRdb copy is limited to in-frame clones, with some not included. The sample lists some 74,000 clones, approximately 91% occurring once. Sequenced sample: blood. All receptors derive from a woman in her forties or fifties in good health.

The V gene is TRBV5-1, the J gene TRBJ1-1, with a tentative D call TRBD1 (6 bases). This CDR3 has 13 amino acids. Trimming took off 2 bases at V and 3 bases at J, with 8 bases between the two ends. Germline-derived CDR1 and CDR2 are SGHRS and YFSETQ. Here the CDR3 reads CASSFQGHTEAFF. Here the CDR3 DNA reads TGCGCCAGCAGCTTTCAGGGGCACACTGAAGCTTTCTTT.

The chain links TRBV20-1 to TRBJ1-1; D gene unclear. V gave up 6 bases and J gave up 5 bases, with 10 bases separating them. The CDR3 sequence is 11 residues long. Germline assignment: CDR1 DFQATT and CDR2 SNEGSKA (reference sequence). The chain's CDR3 is CSAATDTEAFF. The DNA of the CDR3 is TGCAGTGCCGCGACCGATACTGAAGCTTTCTTT.

The V gene is TRBV2, the J gene TRBJ2-6; no clear D gene. Germline V gene data show CDR1 as SNHLY and CDR2 as FYNNEI. This CDR3 is built from 14 residues. V lost 6 bases to trimming and J lost 1 base, with 7 bases between them. The CDR3, as DNA: TGTGCCAGCAGCTACCTGTCTGGGGCCAACGTCCTGACTTTC. This translates into CASSYLSGANVLTF.

The chain joins TRBV6-5 to TRBJ1-4, with D tentatively TRBD1 (5 bases). CDR3 length: 14 amino acids. In germline, CDR1 is MNHEY, CDR2 SVGAGI. V was shortened by 6 bases and J by 8 bases, with 16 bases between the two germline ends. The CDR3 sequence: CASSYPRWGEKLFF. The CDR3 nucleotides are TGTGCCAGCAGCTACCCCCGGTGGGGCGAAAAACTGTTTTTT.

This chain uses TRBV5-1 with TRBJ1-3, with TRBD1 as a possible D gene (5 bases). V gave up 4 bases and J gave up 4 bases, with 18 bases separating them. Germline V gene lookup returns CDR1 SGHRS and CDR2 YFSETQ. The CDR3 has 16 residues. CDR3 sequence: CASSALGRGSGNTIYF. CDR3 nucleotides: TGCGCCAGCAGCGCATTGGGCCGGGGCTCAGGAAACACCATATATTTT.

V is TRBV7-8 and J is TRBJ1-1; 9 bases agree with TRBD1. This CDR3 is built from 15 residues. Germline V gives CDR1 SGHVS, CDR2 FQNEAQ. The junction had 5 bases not matched to a gene; V was cut back by 1 base and J by 5 bases. The chain's CDR3 is CASSLVDRGKTEAFF. The CDR3 region has the DNA TGTGCCAGCAGCTTAGTTGACAGGGGGAAGACTGAAGCTTTCTTT.

The rearrangement joins TRBV28 to TRBJ1-6; D perhaps matches TRBD1 (5 bases). The CDR3 sequence is 15 residues long. The germline gives CDR1 MDHEN, CDR2 SYDVKM. The ends were cut back, 7 bases at V and 7 bases at J, with 17 bases in the middle. The CDR3 loop is CASNRWDRSNSPLHF. CDR3 DNA sequence: TGTGCCAGCAATCGTTGGGACCGAAGCAATTCACCCCTCCACTTT.

The genes are TRBV5-1 and TRBJ1-4; no definite D call. V was shortened by 3 bases and J by 15 bases, with 18 bases between the two germline ends. This CDR3 has 13 amino acids. CDR1 is SGHRS, CDR2 YFSETQ, per germline. CDR3 DNA sequence: TGCGCCAGCAGCTGGCGGAGGGAGTCCCCCGTGTTTTTT. This gives the protein CASSWRRESPVFF.

V usage is TRBV28 and J usage is TRBJ1-3, with 7 bases matching TRBD1. Germline V gene data show CDR1 as MDHEN and CDR2 as SYDVKM. The junction had 7 bases not matched to a gene; V was cut back by 9 bases and J by 5 bases. CDR3 length: 13 residues. The CDR3 region has the DNA TGTGCCAGTTTAAAGACAGGGAGAAACACCATATATTTT. Translated: CASLKTGRNTIYF.

The chain joins TRBV12-5 to TRBJ2-3, with D unclear. This CDR3 is built from 13 residues. Germline loops: CDR1 LGHNT, CDR2 FRNRAP. Trimming took 1 base from V and 6 from J, leaving 8 bases between them. The CDR3 loop is CASGLGNRDTQYF. CDR3 nucleotide sequence: TGTGCTAGTGGTTTGGGGAATCGGGATACGCAGTATTTT.

The V and J genes are TRBV7-9 and TRBJ1-2; no definite D call. V was trimmed by 3 bases and J by 5 bases, leaving 7 bases between them. CDR1 and CDR2 (germline): SEHNR, FQNEAQ (reference sequence). The CDR3 sequence is 12 residues long. CDR3 in DNA: TGTGCCAGCAGCTTGGAGGGTTATGGCTACACCTTC. Translating it yields CASSLEGYGYTF.

The CDR3 loop is CASSYQGRGYGYTF. The CDR3 DNA is TGTGCCAGCAGTTACCAGGGGCGCGGCTATGGCTACACCTTC. This chain joins TRBV6-5 and TRBJ1-2; possible D gene TRBD1, 6 bases. V was trimmed by 2 bases and J by 4 bases, leaving 11 bases between them. There are 14 residues in the CDR3. In germline, CDR1 is MNHEY, CDR2 SVGAGI.

The CDR3 region is CASSPLRKNTGELFF. CDR3 bases: TGTGCCAGCAGTCCTCTTCGGAAGAACACCGGGGAGCTGTTTTTT. V usage is TRBV5-6 and J usage is TRBJ2-2, with unresolved D. The CDR3 is made up of 15 amino acids. The germline gives CDR1 SGHDT, CDR2 YYEEEE. The V and J ends lost 5 bases and 1 base respectively, with 12 bases between them.

The chain has TRBV5-1 and TRBJ2-1; TRBD1 matches 9 bases. This CDR3 is built from 14 residues. Germline V gives CDR1 SGHRS, CDR2 YFSETQ. V lost 3 bases, J lost 5 bases, and 3 bases stayed unmatched. CDR3 DNA sequence: TGCGCCAGCAGCTGGGGACAGGGTAACAATGAGCAGTTCTTC. Encoded protein: CASSWGQGNNEQFF.

This clone was picked up one time. The V call is TRBV28, the J call TRBJ1-1; D remains unclear. V lost 7 bases to trimming and J lost 6 bases, with 12 bases between them. This CDR3 is built from 12 residues. Germline V CDR1 and CDR2: MDHEN, SYDVKM. CDR3 in DNA: TGTGCCAGCAAAGTTAAGGGCGCTGAAGCTTTCTTT. Translation gives CASKVKGAEAFF.

This chain joins TRBV6-4 and TRBJ2-3, with no clear D. V lost 2 bases, J lost 0 bases, and 9 bases lay in between. Germline loops: CDR1 MRHNA, CDR2 SNTAGT. The CDR3 loop spans 15 amino acids. CDR3 loop: CASSDDGASTDTQYF. In nucleotides, the CDR3 is TGTGCCAGCAGTGACGACGGAGCTAGCACAGATACGCAGTATTTT.

The rearrangement uses TRBV6-5 and TRBJ1-2; the D gene is possibly TRBD1 (5 bases). V shed 5 bases and J shed 0 bases, with 7 bases lying between them. The CDR3 extends over 13 amino acids. The germline CDR1 and CDR2 sequences are MNHEY and SVGAGI. CDR3 amino acids: CASSPRANYGYTF. CDR3 nucleotide sequence: TGTGCCAGCAGTCCCAGGGCTAACTATGGCTACACCTTC.

The chain couples TRBV5-1 to TRBJ2-7, with 11 bases identical to TRBD2. The V gene end was trimmed by 4 bases and the J gene end by 3 bases; junction bases not matched to a gene: 6. Germline CDR1 and CDR2: SGHRS and YFSETQ. The CDR3 runs 15 residues. CDR3 DNA: TGCGCCAGCAGCCATGATACTAGCGGGGGCTACGAGCAGTACTTC. Translated: CASSHDTSGGYEQYF.

This rearrangement joins TRBV5-1 to TRBJ2-2, with D tentatively TRBD1 (6 bases). Trimming left V 0 bases short and J 1 base short, with 10 bases between. There are 16 residues in the CDR3. CDR1 and CDR2 from the germline V gene are SGHRS and YFSETQ. Here the CDR3 reads CASSLALGQNTGELFF. In DNA form, the CDR3 reads TGCGCCAGCAGCTTGGCATTGGGACAGAACACCGGGGAGCTGTTTTTT.

This chain joins TRBV3-1 (or the pseudogene TRBV3-2) and TRBJ2-2, with D uncertain. The germline V gene has CDR1 LGHDT and CDR2 YNNKEL (reference sequence). The CDR3 extends over 12 amino acids. V shed 2 bases and J shed 9 bases, with 7 bases lying between them. Here the CDR3 reads CASSQRGRELFF. CDR3 in DNA: TGTGCCAGCAGCCAAAGAGGCAGGGAGCTGTTTTTT.

The chain is built from TRBV7-2 and TRBJ2-7; D is perhaps TRBD1 (5 bases). Per the germline V gene, CDR1 is SGHTA and CDR2 is FQGNSA. The length of the CDR3 is 13 residues. The V end lost 4 bases, the J end lost 8 bases, and 15 bases lay between the germline ends. In DNA, the CDR3 is TGTGCCAGCAGCTCAATTCAGGGTCAAAAGCAGTACTTC. Its protein product is CASSSIQGQKQYF.

This clone has only one observation. The V gene is TRBV6-5, the J gene TRBJ1-5; the D is unclear. This CDR3 is 13 amino acids long. V lost 5 bases, J lost 4 bases, and 9 bases lay in between. Germline CDR1 reads MNHEY; CDR2 reads SVGAGI. The CDR3 DNA is TGTGCCAGCAGTCTTAACCTGAATCAGCCCCAGCATTTT. It specifies CASSLNLNQPQHF.

The V and J genes are TRBV5-1 and TRBJ2-2; D unclear. The CDR3 is made up of 14 amino acids. Trimming removed 0 bases at V and 1 base at J, with 4 bases between. CDR1 is SGHRS, CDR2 YFSETQ, per germline. Written as DNA, the CDR3 is TGCGCCAGCAGCTTGGCCTGGAACACCGGGGAGCTGTTTTTT. It codes for CASSLAWNTGELFF.

The J gene is TRBJ1-1, the V gene TRBV6-5; 9 positions agree with TRBD1. Germline V CDR1 and CDR2: MNHEY, SVGAGI. There are 14 residues in the CDR3. The junction had 4 bases not matched to a gene; V was cut back by 0 bases and J by 8 bases. The CDR3 loop reads CASSYSDRGEEAFF. In nucleotides, the CDR3 is TGTGCCAGCAGTTACTCGGACAGGGGAGAAGAAGCTTTCTTT.

The V gene is TRBV6-5, the J gene TRBJ2-7, with TRBD1 as a possible D gene (6 bases). The CDR3 length is 15 residues. Between the trimmed V and J ends, which lost 4 bases and 4 bases, there was a span of 17 bases. CDR1 is MNHEY and CDR2 is SVGAGI in the germline V gene. CDR3 residues: CASSLTTGTIYEQYF. The CDR3 region has the DNA TGTGCCAGCAGTTTGACCACAGGGACCATTTACGAGCAGTACTTC.

The chain carries TRBV11-3 and TRBJ2-3; possible D gene TRBD1, 6 bases. In germline, CDR1 is SGHNT, CDR2 YENEEA. The CDR3 totals 14 residues. The V end lost 2 bases, the J end lost 5 bases, and 11 bases lay between the germline ends. The CDR3 here is CASSLSSGVDTQYF. CDR3 DNA sequence: TGTGCCAGCAGCTTATCATCAGGGGTAGATACGCAGTATTTT. Drawing the rest from reference TRBV11-3 and TRBJ2-3, the complete variable domain is EAGVVQSPRYKIIEKKQPVAFWCNPISGHNTLYWYLQNLGQGPELLIRYENEEAVDDSQLPKDRFSAERLKGVDSTLKIQPAELGDSAVYLCASSLSSGVDTQYFGPGTRLTVL.

Worth noting for this clone: Other DNA sequences within the sample encode an identical CDR3. V usage is TRBV3-1 (or the pseudogene TRBV3-2) and J usage is TRBJ1-1; unclear D gene. Germline V gene lookup returns CDR1 LGHDT and CDR2 YNNKEL (reference sequence). The CDR3 loop spans 12 amino acids. V lost 1 base, J lost 1 base, and 1 base lay in between. The CDR3 DNA follows: TGTGCCAGCAGCCAAGGGAACACTGAAGCTTTCTTT. It encodes CASSQGNTEAFF.

The chain carries TRBV4-2 and TRBJ1-3; D is ambiguous. The CDR3 extends over 15 amino acids. Between the trimmed V and J ends, which lost 1 base and 0 bases, there was a span of 7 bases. The V gene's germline CDR1 is LGHNA and CDR2 YNFKEQ. The CDR3: CASSQVYLSGNTIYF. DNA of the CDR3: TGTGCCAGCAGCCAAGTTTACCTCTCTGGAAACACCATATATTTT.

The rearrangement uses TRBV4-1 and TRBJ2-1, with 8 bases that match TRBD2. Germline V gives CDR1 MGHRA, CDR2 YSYEKL. The CDR3 has 17 residues. V lost 0 bases and J lost 0; bases outside the gene matches: 4. The CDR3 loop reads CASSQDRGGGSYNEQFF. For the CDR3, the DNA is TGCGCCAGCAGCCAAGATCGGGGGGGCGGCTCCTACAATGAGCAGTTCTTC.

Notes on this clone: This sample also contains other DNA sequences that code for the same CDR3. This chain uses TRBV7-8 with TRBJ1-3; TRBD1 might be the D (5 bases). Trimming left V 0 bases short and J 0 bases short, with 12 bases between. The CDR3 contains 17 residues. Germline V lookup: CDR1 SGHVS, CDR2 FQNEAQ. This CDR3 reads CASSLALRGSSGNTIYF. CDR3 bases: TGTGCCAGCAGCTTAGCGTTAAGGGGCAGCTCTGGAAACACCATATATTTT.

This chain uses TRBV6-2 or TRBV6-3 with TRBJ2-7; TRBD1 matches 9 bases. The junction had 2 bases not matched to a gene; V was cut back by 2 bases and J by 0 bases. The CDR3 contains 15 residues. Germline V CDR1 and CDR2: MNHEY, SVGEGT. CDR3: CASSYTGGGSYEQYF. For the CDR3, the DNA is TGTGCCAGCAGTTACACAGGGGGCGGCTCCTACGAGCAGTACTTC.

The chain recombines TRBV6-5 with TRBJ2-7, with TRBD2 matching 7 bases. The CDR3 loop spans 13 amino acids. The junction had 3 bases not matched to a gene; V was cut back by 0 bases and J by 7 bases. Per the germline V gene, CDR1 is MNHEY and CDR2 is SVGAGI. As DNA, the CDR3 is TGTGCCAGCAGTTACTCGGCGGGGGTTGAGCAGTACTTC. Translating it yields CASSYSAGVEQYF.